The 3 T cell receptor beta chains listed next were all sequenced from one sample in a study of STAT5B mutations in CD4+ large granular lymphocyte leukemia. Here immunoSEQ multiplex PCR was the method, and the copy in TCRdb shows in-frame clones only, minus some. The sample shows roughly 34,000 clones, roughly 76% of them seen only once. Sequencing used CD4+ T cells from blood buffy coats. These receptors were taken from a human donor in good health.

V usage is TRBV14 and J usage is TRBJ1-2; D remains unclear. Trimming stripped 3 bases from V and 7 bases from J, with 12 bases between. Germline V gene sequence: CDR1 SGHDN, CDR2 FVKESK. This CDR3 has 13 residues. Here the CDR3 reads CASSQTRSSGYTF. The CDR3, as DNA: TGTGCCAGCAGCCAGACTAGGTCATCTGGCTACACCTTC.

The chain has TRBV10-3 and TRBJ2-7; 8 bases map to TRBD1. Germline values: CDR1 ENHRY, CDR2 SYGVKD. This CDR3 comprises 12 residues. V lost 6 bases, J lost 7 bases, and 5 bases stayed unmatched. CDR3 residues: CAIRNRGSEQYF. CDR3 sequence (DNA): TGTGCCATCAGAAACAGGGGGAGTGAGCAGTACTTC.

This clone turned up a few times. The rearrangement uses TRBV11-2 and TRBJ2-7; a weak D match, TRBD1 (6 bases). V gave up 0 bases and J gave up 0 bases, with 15 bases separating them. Germline CDR1 SGHAT, CDR2 FQNNGV. The CDR3 runs 17 residues. The CDR3 DNA is TGTGCCAGCAGCTTAGATAGAGGGCAGGGGTCCTCCTACGAGCAGTACTTC. Encoded protein: CASSLDRGQGSSYEQYF.